The text below deals with one TCR beta chain. These data belong to a study of blood T cell repertoires in COVID-19. The CDR3 is 13 residues long. The V gene lost 7 bases and the J gene lost 8 bases, with 14 bases spanning the gap. The germline gives CDR1 SNHLY, CDR2 FYNNEI. Clones were read by immunoSEQ multiplex PCR, and TCRdb kept only the in-frame ones, dropping some. This table has roughly 100,000 clones, roughly 81% appearing once. The chain employs TRBV2 and TRBJ1-4, with D unresolved. The TCR originated in a man in his forties with active or convalescent COVID-19. The sequenced sample was peripheral blood. CDR3 nucleotides: TGTGCCAGCATCTTAGAGGGCCGGGAAAAACTGTTTTTT. The encoded protein is CASILEGREKLFF.